The clone carrying this TCR beta chain came up a few times. Its antigen remains unidentified. A second PCR of 7 to 11 cycles used a sample-barcoded 5' primer and a J-beta primer mix. TCRdb analysed the 5' RACE reads with MiXCR anew, one entry per CDR3 protein. Of approximately 1,700,000 distinct CDR3 sequences in the sample, about two fifths were seen once. The CDR3 runs to 11 residues. The germline V and J ends were trimmed by 8 bases and 2 bases, with 6 bases remaining between them. Germline loops: CDR1 MDHEN, CDR2 SYDVKM. This specimen belongs to a study of blood T cells in healthy people across ages. Overall study: Roughly one uniquely barcoded beta molecule per two T cells was captured.

Regarding the study as a whole: CMV infection status of these donors was not known. With age, beta diversity per million T cells declined roughly linearly, significantly by approximately 40.

This clonotype was sampled from a human donor in good health. The rearrangement joins TRBV28 to TRBJ1-2; D ambiguous. The sequenced sample was blood. The CDR3 DNA is TGTGCCAGCGGGGTAAACTATGGCTACACCTTC. Its translation is CASGVNYGYTF.